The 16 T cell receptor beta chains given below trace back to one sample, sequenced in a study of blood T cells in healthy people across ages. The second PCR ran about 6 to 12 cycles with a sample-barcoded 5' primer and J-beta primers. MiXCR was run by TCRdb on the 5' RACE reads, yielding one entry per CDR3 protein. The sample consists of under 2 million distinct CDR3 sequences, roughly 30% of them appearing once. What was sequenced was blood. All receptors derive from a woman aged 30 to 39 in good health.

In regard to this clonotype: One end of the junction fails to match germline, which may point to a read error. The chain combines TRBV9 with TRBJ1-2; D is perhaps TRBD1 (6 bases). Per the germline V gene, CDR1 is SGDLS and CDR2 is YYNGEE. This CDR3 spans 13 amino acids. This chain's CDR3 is CASSVGQDYGCTF. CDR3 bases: TGTGCCAGCAGCGTAGGACAGGACTATGGCTGCACCTTC.

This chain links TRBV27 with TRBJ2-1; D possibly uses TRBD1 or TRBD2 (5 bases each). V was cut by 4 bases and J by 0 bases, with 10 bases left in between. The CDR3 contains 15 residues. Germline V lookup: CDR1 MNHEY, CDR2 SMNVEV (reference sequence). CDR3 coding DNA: TGTGCCAGCAGTTGGGGGAAGGTCTCCTACAATGAGCAGTTCTTC. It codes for CASSWGKVSYNEQFF.

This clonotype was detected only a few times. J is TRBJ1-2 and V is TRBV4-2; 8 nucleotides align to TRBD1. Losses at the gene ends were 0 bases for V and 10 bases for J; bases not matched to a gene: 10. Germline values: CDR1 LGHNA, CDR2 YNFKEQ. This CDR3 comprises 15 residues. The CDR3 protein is CASSQDRQGPGDYTF. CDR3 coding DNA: TGTGCCAGCAGCCAAGATCGACAGGGGCCCGGGGACTACACCTTC.

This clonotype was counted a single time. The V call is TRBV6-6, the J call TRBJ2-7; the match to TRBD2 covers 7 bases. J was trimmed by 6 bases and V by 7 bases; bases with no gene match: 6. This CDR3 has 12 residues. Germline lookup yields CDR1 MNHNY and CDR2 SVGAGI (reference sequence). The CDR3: CASTAGEGEQYF. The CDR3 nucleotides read TGTGCCAGCACCGCCGGGGAGGGCGAGCAGTACTTC.

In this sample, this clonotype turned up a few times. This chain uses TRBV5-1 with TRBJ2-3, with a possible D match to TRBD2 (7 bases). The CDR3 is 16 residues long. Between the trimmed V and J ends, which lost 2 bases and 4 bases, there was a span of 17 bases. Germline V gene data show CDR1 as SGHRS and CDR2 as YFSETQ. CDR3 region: CASSLGRGAQPDTQYF. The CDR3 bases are TGCGCCAGCAGCTTAGGTCGGGGGGCCCAACCAGATACGCAGTATTTT.

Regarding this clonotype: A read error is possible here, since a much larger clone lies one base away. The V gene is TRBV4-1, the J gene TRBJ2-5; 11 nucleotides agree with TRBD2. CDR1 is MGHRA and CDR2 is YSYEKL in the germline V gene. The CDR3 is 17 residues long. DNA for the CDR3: TGCGTCAGCAGCCAAGATGCGACTAGCGGGGACCAAGAGACCCAGTACTTC. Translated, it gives CVSSQDATSGDQETQYF.

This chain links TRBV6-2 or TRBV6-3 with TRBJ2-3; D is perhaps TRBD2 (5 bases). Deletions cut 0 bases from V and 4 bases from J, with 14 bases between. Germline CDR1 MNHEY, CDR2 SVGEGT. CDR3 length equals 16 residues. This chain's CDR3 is CASSYSRTSHSDTQYF. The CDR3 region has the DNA TGTGCCAGCAGTTACTCGAGAACTAGTCACTCAGATACGCAGTATTTT.

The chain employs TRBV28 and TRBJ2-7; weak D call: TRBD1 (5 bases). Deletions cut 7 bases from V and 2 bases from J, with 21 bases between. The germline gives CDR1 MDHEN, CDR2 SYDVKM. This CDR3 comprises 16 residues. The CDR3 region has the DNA TGTGCCAGCATCGGCCCCCTGCAGGGTTCCCCCTACGAGCAGTACTTC. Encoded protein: CASIGPLQGSPYEQYF.

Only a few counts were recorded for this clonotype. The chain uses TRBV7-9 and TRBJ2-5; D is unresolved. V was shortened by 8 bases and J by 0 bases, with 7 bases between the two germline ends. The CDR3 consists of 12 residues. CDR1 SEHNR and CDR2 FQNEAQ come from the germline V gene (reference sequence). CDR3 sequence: CASRLYQETQYF. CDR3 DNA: TGTGCCAGCCGGTTGTACCAAGAGACCCAGTACTTC.

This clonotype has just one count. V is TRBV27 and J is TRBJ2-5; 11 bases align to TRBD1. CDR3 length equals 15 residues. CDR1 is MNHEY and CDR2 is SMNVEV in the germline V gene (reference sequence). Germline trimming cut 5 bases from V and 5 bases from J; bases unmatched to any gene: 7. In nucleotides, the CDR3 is TGTGCCAGCAGTCCCTGGACAGGGGGCGCGGAGACCCAGTACTTC. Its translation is CASSPWTGGAETQYF.

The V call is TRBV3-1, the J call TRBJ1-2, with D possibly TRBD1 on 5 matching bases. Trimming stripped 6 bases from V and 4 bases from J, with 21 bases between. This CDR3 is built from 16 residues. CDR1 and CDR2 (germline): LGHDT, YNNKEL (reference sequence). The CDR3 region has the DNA TGTGCCAGCAGTCAAATTCCAACAGGTGATCTCTATGGCTACACCTTC. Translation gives CASSQIPTGDLYGYTF. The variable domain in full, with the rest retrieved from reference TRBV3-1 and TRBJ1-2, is DTAVSQTPKYLVTQMGNDKSIKCEQNLGHDTMYWYKQDSKKFLKIMFSYNNKELIINETVPNRFSPKSPDKAHLNLHINSLELGDSAVYFCASSQIPTGDLYGYTFGSGTRLTVV.

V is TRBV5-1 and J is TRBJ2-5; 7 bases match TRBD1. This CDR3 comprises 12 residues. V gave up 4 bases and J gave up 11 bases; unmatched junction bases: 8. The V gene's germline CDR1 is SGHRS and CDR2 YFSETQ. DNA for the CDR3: TGCGCCAGCAGCCAAAGACAGGGAGTGCAGTACTTC. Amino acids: CASSQRQGVQYF.

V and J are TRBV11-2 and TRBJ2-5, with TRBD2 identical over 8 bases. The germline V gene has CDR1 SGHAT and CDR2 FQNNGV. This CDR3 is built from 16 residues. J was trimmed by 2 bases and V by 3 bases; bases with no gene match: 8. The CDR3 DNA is TGTGCCAGCAGCTTTGCGGGAGGCCCCTTTCAAGAGACCCAGTACTTC. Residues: CASSFAGGPFQETQYF.

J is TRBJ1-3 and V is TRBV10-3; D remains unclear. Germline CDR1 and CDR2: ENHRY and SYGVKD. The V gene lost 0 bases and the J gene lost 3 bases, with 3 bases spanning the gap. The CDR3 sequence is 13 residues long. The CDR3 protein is CAISESLGNTIYF. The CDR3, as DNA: TGTGCCATCAGTGAGTCTCTTGGAAACACCATATATTTT.

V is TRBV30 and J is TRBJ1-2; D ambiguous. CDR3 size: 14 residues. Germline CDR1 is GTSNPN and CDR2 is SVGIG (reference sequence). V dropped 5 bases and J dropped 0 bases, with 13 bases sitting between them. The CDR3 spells CAWGRGSSNYGYTF. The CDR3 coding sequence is TGTGCCTGGGGAAGAGGGAGTTCTAACTATGGCTACACCTTC.

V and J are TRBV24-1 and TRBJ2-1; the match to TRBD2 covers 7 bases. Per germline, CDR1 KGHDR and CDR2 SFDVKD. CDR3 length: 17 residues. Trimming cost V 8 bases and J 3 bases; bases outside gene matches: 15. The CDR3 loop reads CATTRSLLAALYNEQFF. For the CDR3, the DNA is TGTGCCACCACCCGTAGTTTGCTAGCGGCACTCTACAATGAGCAGTTCTTC.